This TCR beta chain was profiled in a study of T cells expressing NK-cell markers (dated by TCRdb to the early 2020s). For the study in its entirety: Seven or eight donors provided sorted CD3+CD56+NKG2C+, CD3+CD56+NKG2C- and CD3+CD56-NKG2C+ T-cell subsets, whose TCR beta-chain repertoires were profiled. All eight donors whose samples were sequenced were randomly selected healthy volunteers, three of them men and five women. Among the eight sequenced donors, only one was HCMV-seronegative, while the other seven were HCMV-seropositive. Illumina HiSeq 2000/2500, MiSeq or NextSeq was used to sequence libraries as 2 x 150 bp reads. What the research found in general, with its limitations: In six donors, the dominant CD3+CD56+NKG2C+ clonotypes were found to rank among the top 10 CD8+ clonotypes and to make up roughly 1.0-7.5% of CD8+ T cells. Whether the expanded NKG2C-expressing T cell clones were specific for HCMV antigens remained unclear. Those dominant clonotypes were again the most abundant among CD3+CD56-NKG2C+ cells in four donors, at roughly 25-65%.

The germline V gene yields MGHRA for CDR1 and YSYEKL for CDR2. The CDR3 contains 14 residues, cysteine and phenylalanine counted. No DNA was logged. A commercial ELISA kit detecting HCMV-specific IgG in serum was used to determine HCMV serostatus. Peripheral blood mononuclear cells were isolated from blood by Ficoll density gradient centrifugation. A note on this clonotype: The antigen this receptor binds is unknown.

TCRdb names Illumina HiSeq 2000 as the instrument used. 5'RACE template switching, by which a universal primer site and unique molecular identifiers were added, was used to make TCR beta cDNA libraries. cDNA synthesis was primed from the TCR beta constant segment, followed by two successive PCR amplification steps. The authors' pipeline ran thus. MIGEC handled demultiplexing of the reads and grouping by UMI, while MiTCR was used to assemble and quantify clonotypes. To exclude erroneous sequences, only TCR cDNA sequences supported by at least two reads were retained. Downstream repertoire analysis used the tcR package, and clonotypes were matched across fractions by CDR3 nucleotide sequence plus V segment. Antigen specificity was annotated against VDJdb with VDJmatch, allowing one amino acid substitution in CDR3. Each entry corresponds to one CDR3 protein sequence from reads that TCRdb reprocessed, and DNA is not given. V and J calls and clone size were set by TCRdb, not the authors. The sample's table lists a count of about 150,000 distinct CDR3 sequences. The ten top clones hold more than 35% of the sample.

The receptor chain draws on TRBV4-1 and TRBJ2-7; TCRdb returns TRBD1, unconfirmable since there is no DNA. This sequence was found in a woman aged 45-59 years in good health. Donor details come from another sample of the same person, matched by shared clones. The sequenced sample consisted of blood T cells: a sorted CD56 or NKG2C T cell subset, CD4+ or CD8+ T cells, or bulk PBMC T cells (not recorded which). The CDR3: CASSQVSGTYEQYF.